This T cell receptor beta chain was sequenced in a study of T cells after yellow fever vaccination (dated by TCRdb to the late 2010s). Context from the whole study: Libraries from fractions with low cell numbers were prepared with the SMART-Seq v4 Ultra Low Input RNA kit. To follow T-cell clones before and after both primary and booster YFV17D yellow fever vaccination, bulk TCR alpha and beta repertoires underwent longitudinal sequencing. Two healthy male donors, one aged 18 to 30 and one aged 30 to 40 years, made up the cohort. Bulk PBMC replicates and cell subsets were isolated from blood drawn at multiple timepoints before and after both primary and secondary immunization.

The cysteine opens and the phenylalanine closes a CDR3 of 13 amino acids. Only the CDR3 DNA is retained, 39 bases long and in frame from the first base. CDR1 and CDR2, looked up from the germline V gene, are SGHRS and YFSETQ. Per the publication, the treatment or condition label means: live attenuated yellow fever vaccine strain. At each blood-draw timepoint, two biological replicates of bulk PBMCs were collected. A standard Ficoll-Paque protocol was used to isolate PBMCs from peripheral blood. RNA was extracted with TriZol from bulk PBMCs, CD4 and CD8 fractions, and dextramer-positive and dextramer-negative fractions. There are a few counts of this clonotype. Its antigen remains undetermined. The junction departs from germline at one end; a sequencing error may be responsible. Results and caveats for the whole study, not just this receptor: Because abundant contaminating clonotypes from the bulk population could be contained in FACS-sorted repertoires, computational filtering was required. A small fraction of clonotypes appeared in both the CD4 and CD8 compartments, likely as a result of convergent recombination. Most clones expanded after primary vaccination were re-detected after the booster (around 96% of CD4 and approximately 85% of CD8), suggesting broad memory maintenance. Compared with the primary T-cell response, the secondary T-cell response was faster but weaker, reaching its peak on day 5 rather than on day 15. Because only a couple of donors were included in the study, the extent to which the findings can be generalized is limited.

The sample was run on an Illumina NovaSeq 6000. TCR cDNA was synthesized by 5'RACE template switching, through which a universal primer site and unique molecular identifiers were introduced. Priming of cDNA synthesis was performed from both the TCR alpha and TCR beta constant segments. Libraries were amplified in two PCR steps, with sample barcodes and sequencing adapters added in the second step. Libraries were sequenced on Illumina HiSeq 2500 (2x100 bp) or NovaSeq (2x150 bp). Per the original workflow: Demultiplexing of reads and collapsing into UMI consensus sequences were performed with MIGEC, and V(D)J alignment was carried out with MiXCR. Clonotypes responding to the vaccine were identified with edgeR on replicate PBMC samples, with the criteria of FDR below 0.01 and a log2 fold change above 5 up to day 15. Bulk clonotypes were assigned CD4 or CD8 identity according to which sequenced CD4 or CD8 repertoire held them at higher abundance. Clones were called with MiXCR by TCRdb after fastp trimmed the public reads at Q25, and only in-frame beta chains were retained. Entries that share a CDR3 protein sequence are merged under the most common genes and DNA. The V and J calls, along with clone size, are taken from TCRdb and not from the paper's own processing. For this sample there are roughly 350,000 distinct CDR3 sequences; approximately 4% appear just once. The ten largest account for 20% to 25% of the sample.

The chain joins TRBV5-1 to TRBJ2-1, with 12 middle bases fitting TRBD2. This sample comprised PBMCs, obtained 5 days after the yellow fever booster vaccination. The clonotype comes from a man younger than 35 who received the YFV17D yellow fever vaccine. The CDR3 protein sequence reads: CASSLELAGGLVF. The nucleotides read TGCGCCAGCAGCTTGGAGCTAGCGGGGGGGCTGGTCTTC.